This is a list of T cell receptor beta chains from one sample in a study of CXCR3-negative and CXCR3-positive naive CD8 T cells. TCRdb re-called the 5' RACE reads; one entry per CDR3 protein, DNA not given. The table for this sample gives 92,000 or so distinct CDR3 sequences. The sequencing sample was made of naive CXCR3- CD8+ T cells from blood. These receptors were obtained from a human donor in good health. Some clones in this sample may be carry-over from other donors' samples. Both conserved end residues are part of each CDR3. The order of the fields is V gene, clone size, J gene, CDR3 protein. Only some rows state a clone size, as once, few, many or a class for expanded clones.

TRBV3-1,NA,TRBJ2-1,CASSQDLTSGADQFF
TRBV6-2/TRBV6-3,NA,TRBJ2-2,CASDEGQTNTGELFF
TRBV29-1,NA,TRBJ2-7,CSVEGRYSYEQYF
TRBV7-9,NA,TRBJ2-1,CASSHRTQRANEQFF
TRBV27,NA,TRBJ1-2,CASSPLTANYGYTF
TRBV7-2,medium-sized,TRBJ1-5,CASSAGTGVEGPQHF
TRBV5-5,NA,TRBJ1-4,CASRPGTGVLEKLFF
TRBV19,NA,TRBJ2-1,CASKLAGHYNEQFF
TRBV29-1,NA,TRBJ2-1,CSARQVSDNEQFF
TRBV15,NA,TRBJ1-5,CATSRDPEGLSNQPQHF
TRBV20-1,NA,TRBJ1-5,CSAAPDREGIQPQHF
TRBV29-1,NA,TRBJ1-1,CSVVAVFGTGEATEAFF
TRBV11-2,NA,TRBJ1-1,CASSFIEQIEAFF
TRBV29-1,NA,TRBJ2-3,CSVDQGQNIPSTDTQYF
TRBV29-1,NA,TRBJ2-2,CSVYRGNTGELFF
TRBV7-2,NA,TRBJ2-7,CASSLTPAGEGEQYF
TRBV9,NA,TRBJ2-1,CASSTTTGTAYSSYNEQFF
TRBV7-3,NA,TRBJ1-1,CASSYEPYTEAFF
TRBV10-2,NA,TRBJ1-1,CASSEPAIDRNTEALF